This paragraph reports one T cell receptor (beta chain). Produced via immunoSEQ multiplex PCR; TCRdb's table is partial and in-frame only. Among fewer than 200,000 clones, around 84% were seen once, and the ten largest hold over 12%. The sample is drawn from a study of blood T cell repertoires in COVID-19. The overall study: T cells, B-cell-depleted T cells, or PBMCs supplied cDNA or gDNA.

Trimming stripped 5 bases from V and 7 bases from J, with 6 bases between. Germline loops: CDR1 SGHTA, CDR2 FQGNSA. CDR3 length: 12 amino acids. Among Cohort 3 donors, those recovered had two negative PCRs, clearance, or symptom resolution. The TCR comes from a man aged 50 to 59 who had recovered from COVID-19. The chain has TRBV7-2 and TRBJ1-6; D is uncertain. The specimen sequenced was PBMCs or T cells enriched from blood (not recorded which). CDR3 coding DNA: TGTGCCAGCAGCCCCTTCAATTCACCCCTCCACTTT. Protein: CASSPFNSPLHF.